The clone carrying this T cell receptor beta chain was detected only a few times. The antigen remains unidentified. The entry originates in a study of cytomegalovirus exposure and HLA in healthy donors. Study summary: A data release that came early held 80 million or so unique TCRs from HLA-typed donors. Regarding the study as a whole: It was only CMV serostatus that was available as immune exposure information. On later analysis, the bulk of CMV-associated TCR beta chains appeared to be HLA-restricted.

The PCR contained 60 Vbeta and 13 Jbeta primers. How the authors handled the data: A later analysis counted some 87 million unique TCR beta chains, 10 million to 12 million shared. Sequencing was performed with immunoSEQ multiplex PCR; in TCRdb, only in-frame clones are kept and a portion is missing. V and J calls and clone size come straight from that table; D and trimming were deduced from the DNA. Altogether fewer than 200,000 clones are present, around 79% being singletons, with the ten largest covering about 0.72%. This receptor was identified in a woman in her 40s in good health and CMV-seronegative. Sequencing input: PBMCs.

CDR3 protein: CASSEGGARGYTF. The CDR3 nucleotides read TGTGCCAGCAGCGAAGGGGGGGCTCGGGGCTACACCTTC. V is TRBV7-9 and J is TRBJ1-2, with D perhaps matching TRBD1 (6 bases). This CDR3 is 13 amino acids long. Trimming took off 5 bases at V and 8 bases at J, with 15 bases between the two ends. Germline loops: CDR1 SEHNR, CDR2 FQNEAQ (reference sequence). Supplemented by reference TRBV7-9 and TRBJ1-2, the full variable domain reads DTGVSQNPRHKITKRGQNVTFRCDPISEHNRLYWYRQTLGQGPEFLTYFQNEAQLEKSRLLSDRFSAERPKGSFSTLEIQRTEQGDSAMYLCASSEGGARGYTFGSGTRLTVV.